Listed below are T cell receptor beta chains from one sample, sequenced in a study of cytomegalovirus exposure and HLA in healthy donors. Profiled with immunoSEQ multiplex PCR; TCRdb holds only in-frame clones, not every one. This sample has 100,000 or so clones, with roughly 74% found just once. Sequenced material: PBMCs. These receptors all come from a woman in her thirties or forties in good health and CMV-seronegative. The conserved cysteine and the conserved F or W are not part of the CDR3 here.

cdr3_length: 12
j_call: TRBJ2-1
v_call: TRBV6-4
cdr3_aa: ASREGTSHNEQF

cdr3_length: 12
j_call: TRBJ1-2
v_call: TRBV18
cdr3_aa: ASSPTTDNYGYT

cdr3_length: 13
j_call: TRBJ1-6
v_call: TRBV5-1
cdr3_aa: ASSLEFGNNSPLH

cdr3_length: 11
j_call: TRBJ2-7
v_call: TRBV30
cdr3_aa: AWSYGGPREQY

cdr3_length: 11
j_call: TRBJ2-1
v_call: TRBV5-1
cdr3_aa: ASSQPRANEQF

cdr3_length: 15
j_call: TRBJ2-3
v_call: TRBV5-4
cdr3_aa: ASSLGTSGVQGDTQY

cdr3_length: 11
j_call: TRBJ2-7
v_call: TRBV7-9
cdr3_aa: ASSFPSSYEQY

cdr3_length: 10
j_call: TRBJ2-2
v_call: TRBV19
cdr3_aa: AATGYTGELF

cdr3_length: 11
j_call: TRBJ2-2
v_call: TRBV4-3
cdr3_aa: ASSQGPGGELF

cdr3_length: 12
j_call: TRBJ2-7
v_call: TRBV9
cdr3_aa: ASSPSGGLDEQY

cdr3_length: 12
j_call: TRBJ2-2
v_call: TRBV6-5
cdr3_aa: ASSRTANTGELF

cdr3_length: 14
j_call: TRBJ2-7
v_call: TRBV18
cdr3_aa: ASSPNTGQATYEQY

cdr3_length: 11
j_call: TRBJ2-3
v_call: TRBV10-3
cdr3_aa: AIKDGSTDTQY

cdr3_length: 10
j_call: TRBJ2-3
v_call: TRBV5-6
cdr3_aa: ASSVTGVTQY

cdr3_length: 11
j_call: TRBJ1-5
v_call: TRBV30
cdr3_aa: AGTTGDNQPQH

cdr3_length: 12
j_call: TRBJ2-5
v_call: TRBV14
cdr3_aa: ASSQGAGAETQY

cdr3_length: 16
j_call: TRBJ2-6
v_call: TRBV5-1
cdr3_aa: ASSTRQGDSPGANVLT

cdr3_length: 14
j_call: TRBJ1-3
v_call: TRBV6-5
cdr3_aa: ASSFSGLRSGNTIY

cdr3_length: 13
j_call: TRBJ2-1
v_call: TRBV11-2
cdr3_aa: ASSSSGRALDEQF

cdr3_length: 15
j_call: TRBJ1-1
v_call: TRBV7-2
cdr3_aa: ASSLGGRGSRGTEAF

cdr3_length: 14
j_call: TRBJ2-1
v_call: TRBV18
cdr3_aa: ASSPGLAGAWNEQF

cdr3_length: 13
j_call: TRBJ2-1
v_call: TRBV10-3
cdr3_aa: ASGEGKELYNEQF

cdr3_length: 13
j_call: TRBJ2-7
v_call: TRBV5-1
cdr3_aa: ASSSPGQGAYEQY

cdr3_length: 13
j_call: TRBJ2-6
v_call: TRBV5-1
cdr3_aa: ASSLTGAGANVLT

cdr3_length: 15
j_call: TRBJ1-3
v_call: TRBV29-1
cdr3_aa: SVEGAGGTLSGNTIY

cdr3_length: 13
j_call: TRBJ2-5
v_call: TRBV6-7
cdr3_aa: ASSPRPAGQETQY

cdr3_length: 13
j_call: TRBJ1-3
v_call: TRBV5-8
cdr3_aa: ASSRDGTVGNTIY

cdr3_length: 13
j_call: TRBJ2-1
v_call: TRBV9
cdr3_aa: ASSQGGLAIDEQF

cdr3_length: 13
j_call: TRBJ1-2
v_call: TRBV10-3
cdr3_aa: AISVAGVSDYGYT

cdr3_length: 14
j_call: TRBJ2-5
v_call: TRBV18
cdr3_aa: ASSPFGGGAQETQY

cdr3_length: 14
j_call: TRBJ2-7
v_call: TRBV14
cdr3_aa: ASSRLGRDPALEQY

cdr3_length: 15
j_call: TRBJ1-5
v_call: TRBV4-2
cdr3_aa: ASSQDRGRADFQPQH

cdr3_length: 13
j_call: TRBJ1-2
v_call: TRBV19
cdr3_aa: ASSTAGFSNYGYT

cdr3_length: 13
j_call: TRBJ2-2
v_call: TRBV5-5
cdr3_aa: ASSWTGDYTGELF

cdr3_length: 11
j_call: TRBJ1-2
v_call: TRBV5-4
cdr3_aa: ASSLEVTGGYT

cdr3_length: 13
j_call: TRBJ2-3
v_call: TRBV7-9
cdr3_aa: ASSLDRGSTDTQY

cdr3_length: 14
j_call: TRBJ2-3
v_call: TRBV6-5
cdr3_aa: ASSYTYSGATDTQY

cdr3_length: 12
j_call: TRBJ2-7
v_call: TRBV9
cdr3_aa: ASSPRESHYEQY

cdr3_length: 14
j_call: TRBJ2-3
v_call: TRBV7-2
cdr3_aa: ASSLEVAGGEDTQY

cdr3_length: 14
j_call: TRBJ1-6
v_call: TRBV4-1
cdr3_aa: ASSQIRGVGDSPLH

cdr3_length: 12
j_call: TRBJ2-7
v_call: TRBV15
cdr3_aa: ATSSDRGSYEQY

cdr3_length: 14
j_call: TRBJ2-1
v_call: TRBV9
cdr3_aa: ASSVAVAGVWDEQF

cdr3_length: 12
j_call: TRBJ1-1
v_call: TRBV5-1
cdr3_aa: ASSLTTGGTEAF

cdr3_length: 14
j_call: TRBJ2-3
v_call: TRBV10-1
cdr3_aa: ASSSGLAGGVDTQY

cdr3_length: 13
j_call: TRBJ1-6
v_call: TRBV19
cdr3_aa: ASSIRQSGNSPLH